This T cell receptor beta chain was sequenced in a study of T cell responses to AZD1222 COVID-19 vaccine. Study results and limitations: Rises in breadth and depth of Spike-specific TCRs came after two AZD1222 doses.

For this clone: What it binds is unknown. Other DNA variants within this sample encode the same CDR3.

Only in-frame clones appear in the TCRdb table, and some are missing; sequencing was by immunoSEQ multiplex PCR. The sample consists of approximately 150,000 clones, 92% of them appearing once. The CDR3 has 14 amino acids. The V end lost 1 base, the J end lost 0 bases, and 5 bases lay between the germline ends. The germline V gene has CDR1 SGDLS and CDR2 YYNGEE. The receptor was isolated from an adult in good health. The chain couples TRBV9 to TRBJ1-3; D uncertain. Sequences were derived from peripheral blood, sampled on day 0 of MenACWY control vaccination. CDR3 nucleotide sequence: TGTGCCAGCAGCGTACAAAGCTCTGGAAACACCATATATTTT. Translated, it gives CASSVQSSGNTIYF. Full variable domain (missing parts from reference TRBV9 and TRBJ1-3): DSGVTQTPKHLITATGQRVTLRCSPRSGDLSVYWYQQSLDQGLQFLIQYYNGEERAKGNILERFSAQQFPDLHSELNLSSLELGDSALYFCASSVQSSGNTIYFGEGSWLTVV.